Described below is a single TCR beta chain sequence and its context. These data come from a study of T-cell reconstitution after alpha-beta-depleted transplantation in children. This CDR3 is built from 13 residues. Germline CDR1 KGHSH, CDR2 LQKENI. V shed 2 bases and J shed 1 base, with 5 bases lying between them. Preparing the TCRbeta library involved the use of unique molecular identifiers. TCRdb independently ran MiXCR on the PCR reads; one entry per CDR3 protein. The table records over 200,000 distinct CDR3 sequences, 8% to 10% of them present only once. V and J are TRBV18 and TRBJ1-1; D ambiguous. The sample here was PBMCs from the stem cell graft donor, taken from the stem cell graft. The sequence came from a human donor who donated a stem cell graft to a child with acute lymphoblastic leukemia. For the CDR3, the DNA is TGTGCCAGCTCACCAACCCAGAACACTGAAGCTTTCTTT. This encodes CASSPTQNTEAFF.